Following are 30 T cell receptor beta chains from one sample sequenced in a study of technical replicates of blood from several donors. The method was immunoSEQ multiplex PCR; TCRdb's version includes in-frame clones alone and lacks a portion of them. The sample carries 60,000 to 90,000 clones, around 92% recorded once. Material: T cells isolated from PBMCs. The receptors were sampled from a human donor in good health.

The CDR3 DNA reads TGTGCCAGCAGCTGGACAGGGTCTGGAAACACCATATATTTT. It encodes CASSWTGSGNTIYF. This chain connects TRBV5-6 to TRBJ1-3, with 8 bases identical to TRBD1. After removal of 3 bases from V and 1 base from J, the junction contained 0 bases not matched to a gene. This CDR3 contains 14 residues. From germline, CDR1 is SGHDT and CDR2 YYEEEE.

The V gene is TRBV30, the J gene TRBJ2-1, with 8 bases fitting TRBD2. This CDR3 region has 15 residues. The germline V gene has CDR1 GTSNPN and CDR2 SVGIG (reference sequence). J lost 7 bases, V lost 0 bases, and 8 bases had no gene match. CDR3 sequence (DNA): TGTGCCTGGAGTGTACAACTAGCGGTTTTAAATGAGCAGTTCTTC. Encoded protein: CAWSVQLAVLNEQFF. Full variable domain (rest looked up from reference TRBV30 and TRBJ2-1): SQTIHQWPATLVQPVGSPLSLECTVEGTSNPNLYWYRQAAGRGLQLLFYSVGIGQISSEVPQNLSASRPQDRQFILSSKKLLLSDSGFYLCAWSVQLAVLNEQFFGPGTRLTVL.

The CDR3: CASSTRGGSGNEQFF. Written as DNA, the CDR3 is TGTGCCAGCAGCACAAGGGGCGGGAGCGGTAATGAGCAGTTCTTC. V and J are TRBV7-2 and TRBJ2-1; 7 bases are a match to TRBD2. The germline V gene has CDR1 SGHTA and CDR2 FQGNSA. V shed 5 bases, J shed 7 bases, and the junction held 11 bases outside the gene matches. There are 15 residues in the CDR3.

This sequence joins TRBV7-3 and TRBJ2-7, with a possible D match to TRBD2 (6 bases). The germline CDR1 and CDR2 sequences are SGHTA and FQGTGA. The CDR3 loop spans 16 amino acids. V gave up 2 bases and J gave up 2 bases, with 16 bases separating them. This CDR3 reads CASSLEALANPYEQYF. CDR3 coding DNA: TGTGCCAGCAGCTTAGAAGCGCTAGCGAATCCCTACGAGCAGTACTTC.

In nucleotides, the CDR3 is TGTGCCAGCTCCCCAACCAGGGACTCCTACGAGCAGTACTTC. This gives the protein CASSPTRDSYEQYF. The rearrangement uses TRBV18 and TRBJ2-7, with a tentative D call TRBD1 (5 bases). In germline, CDR1 is KGHSH, CDR2 LQKENI. This CDR3 has 14 amino acids. V was trimmed by 6 bases and J by 0 bases, leaving 12 bases between them. The full variable domain, its missing parts supplied by reference TRBV18 and TRBJ2-7, is NAGVMQNPRHLVRRRGQEARLRCSPMKGHSHVYWYRQLPEEGLKFMVYLQKENIIDESGMPKERFSAEFPKEGPSILRIQQVVRGDSAAYFCASSPTRDSYEQYFGPGTRLTVT.

The rearrangement uses TRBV7-9 and TRBJ1-4; D remains ambiguous. This CDR3 has 14 residues. V dropped 3 bases and J dropped 3 bases, with 8 bases sitting between them. The germline gives CDR1 SEHNR, CDR2 FQNEAQ (reference sequence). The CDR3 spells CASSLRASNEKLFF. In DNA form, the CDR3 reads TGTGCCAGCAGCTTGAGGGCCTCTAATGAAAAACTGTTTTTT.

The chain has TRBV4-1 and TRBJ2-1; 9 bases map to TRBD2. The germline V gene has CDR1 MGHRA and CDR2 YSYEKL. Losses at the gene ends were 0 bases for V and 5 bases for J; bases not matched to a gene: 5. The CDR3 consists of 16 residues. In DNA, the CDR3 is TGCGCCAGCAGCCAAGAAGGCGGGAGGGCTAACAATGAGCAGTTCTTC. This sequence encodes CASSQEGGRANNEQFF.

This chain links TRBV6-4 with TRBJ2-1; D remains unclear. The germline V gene has CDR1 MRHNA and CDR2 SNTAGT. Trimming took off 5 bases at V and 8 bases at J, with 13 bases between the two ends. The CDR3 has 13 amino acids. In nucleotides, the CDR3 is TGTGCCAGCAGTCTCGAACTTTTCGATGAGCAGTTCTTC. The encoded protein is CASSLELFDEQFF.

This sequence joins TRBV6-5 and TRBJ2-2; 12 bases agree with TRBD1. V lost 6 bases to trimming and J lost 3 bases; unmatched junction nucleotides: 2. The CDR3 contains 15 residues. Per the germline V gene, CDR1 is MNHEY and CDR2 is SVGAGI. The CDR3 region has the DNA TGTGCCAGCAGGGGACAGGGGGCGTACACCGGGGAGCTGTTTTTT. Protein sequence: CASRGQGAYTGELFF.

V and J are TRBV6-1 and TRBJ2-7, with a weak D call TRBD1 (6 bases). The V end lost 1 base, the J end lost 2 bases, and 18 bases lay between the germline ends. CDR1 and CDR2 from the germline V gene are MNHNS and SASEGT. The CDR3 is 17 residues long. The CDR3 DNA reads as TGTGCCAGCAGTGAAGAAGGTTTAGGACAGTTCACCTACGAGCAGTACTTC. Translation gives CASSEEGLGQFTYEQYF.

The chain uses TRBV14 and TRBJ2-7, with D possibly TRBD2 on 5 matching bases. Germline assignment: CDR1 SGHDN and CDR2 FVKESK. Trimming took off 4 bases at V and 5 bases at J, with 15 bases between the two ends. The CDR3 sequence is 14 residues long. CDR3 DNA: TGTGCCAGCAGCCCCTTTCTAGGGCGGGACGAGCAGTACTTC. Residues: CASSPFLGRDEQYF. Variable domain in full (rest from reference TRBV14 and TRBJ2-7): EAGVTQFPSHSVIEKGQTVTLRCDPISGHDNLYWYRRVMGKEIKFLLHFVKESKQDESGMPNNRFLAERTGGTYSTLKVQPAELEDSGVYFCASSPFLGRDEQYFGPGTRLTVT.

This clone showed up just once. The genes are TRBV2 and TRBJ1-1, with a tentative D call TRBD1 (5 bases). Per germline, CDR1 SNHLY and CDR2 FYNNEI. The CDR3 runs 15 residues. Trimming shortened V by 1 base and J by 2 bases, and 11 bases separated the two germline ends. The CDR3 DNA sequence: TGTGCCAGCAGTGAAGGGGGGGGAATAAACACTGAAGCTTTCTTT. Residues: CASSEGGGINTEAFF.

The V gene is TRBV7-2, the J gene TRBJ2-7, with 9 positions matching TRBD2. Germline assignment: CDR1 SGHTA and CDR2 FQGNSA. The V and J ends lost 4 bases and 5 bases, in that order; junction bases with no gene match: 9. The CDR3 has 15 residues. The CDR3 region has the DNA TGTGCCAGCAGCTCCCCGGGACTAGCTCTCGACGAGCAGTACTTC. Translated: CASSSPGLALDEQYF.

The chain uses TRBV28 and TRBJ2-1, with TRBD2 identical over 7 bases. The trim removed 6 bases at V and 6 bases at J, leaving 11 bases unmatched. Germline CDR1 and CDR2: MDHEN and SYDVKM. This CDR3 has 15 residues. Here the CDR3 reads CASSPIIGLGNEQFF. Written as DNA, the CDR3 is TGTGCCAGCAGCCCTATTATCGGACTAGGCAATGAGCAGTTCTTC. Combining the CDR3 with reference TRBV28 and TRBJ2-1 gives the whole variable domain DVKVTQSSRYLVKRTGEKVFLECVQDMDHENMFWYRQDPGLGLRLIYFSYDVKMKEKGDIPEGYSVSREKKERFSLILESASTNQTSMYLCASSPIIGLGNEQFFGPGTRLTVL.

The chain couples TRBV6-5 to TRBJ2-1; a possible D gene is TRBD2 (5 bases). Germline CDR1 MNHEY, CDR2 SVGAGI. This CDR3 contains 13 residues. Trimming shortened V by 6 bases and J by 13 bases, and 19 bases separated the two germline ends. The CDR3 reads CASSRLTREIQFF. The CDR3 DNA reads as TGTGCCAGCAGCCGGCTAACTAGGGAAATTCAGTTCTTC.

This clone showed up just once. The chain employs TRBV7-3 and TRBJ1-1; TRBD1 agrees at 9 bases. V trimming: 3 bases; J trimming: 7 bases; junction bases outside the gene matches: 15. The CDR3 is 17 amino acids. Germline V gene data show CDR1 as SGHTA and CDR2 as FQGTGA. Here the CDR3 DNA reads TGTGCCAGCAGCTTTATTAGGGGGATGACAGGGGGTAATGAAGCTTTCTTT. As protein: CASSFIRGMTGGNEAFF.

The sample holds one count of this clone. The rearrangement joins TRBV5-1 to TRBJ2-7; 10 bases match TRBD1. CDR1 is SGHRS, CDR2 YFSETQ, per germline. This CDR3 comprises 16 residues. V lost 0 bases to trimming and J lost 4 bases; unmatched junction nucleotides: 7. The CDR3 spells CASSLGSGTGAYEQYF. CDR3 coding DNA: TGCGCCAGCAGCTTGGGGAGCGGGACAGGGGCTTACGAGCAGTACTTC.

The chain employs TRBV27 and TRBJ2-2; TRBD2 aligns across 9 bases. V trimming: 8 bases; J trimming: 5 bases; junction bases outside the gene matches: 6. The germline CDR1 and CDR2 sequences are MNHEY and SMNVEV (reference sequence). CDR3 length: 14 amino acids. The CDR3 region has the DNA TGTGCCAGCGCGAGCGGGAGGAAAACCGGGGAGCTGTTTTTT. Amino acid sequence: CASASGRKTGELFF.

This chain joins TRBV29-1 and TRBJ2-3, with D tentatively TRBD2 (6 bases). Per the germline V gene, CDR1 is SQVTM and CDR2 is ANQGSEA. V was clipped by 6 bases and J by 5 bases, with 24 bases between them. The CDR3 is 16 amino acids. In DNA, the CDR3 is TGCAGCGTCCGCGGTGGCGGAGGGGTCGGAGGAGATACGCAGTATTTT. Translation: CSVRGGGGVGGDTQYF.

The genes are TRBV10-3 and TRBJ2-7; TRBD2 might be the D (6 bases). Germline V CDR1 and CDR2: ENHRY, SYGVKD. CDR3 size: 16 residues. V was cut by 6 bases and J by 3 bases, with 21 bases left in between. The chain's CDR3 is CAISPRVGGEVYEQYF. In DNA form, the CDR3 reads TGTGCCATCAGCCCTAGGGTCGGGGGAGAGGTCTACGAGCAGTACTTC.

The rearrangement joins TRBV6-5 to TRBJ2-1, with D perhaps matching TRBD2 (6 bases). There are 14 residues in the CDR3. Looked up from germline, CDR1 is MNHEY and CDR2 is SVGAGI. Trimming took off 6 bases at V and 5 bases at J, with 14 bases between the two ends. The chain's CDR3 is CASRLPGLHNEQFF. For the CDR3, the DNA is TGTGCCAGCAGGCTGCCGGGACTCCACAATGAGCAGTTCTTC.

The rearrangement links TRBV9 to TRBJ2-3; perhaps TRBD2 as D (6 bases). Germline assignment: CDR1 SGDLS and CDR2 YYNGEE. This CDR3 region has 16 residues. V was trimmed by 4 bases and J by 0 bases, leaving 15 bases between them. CDR3 sequence: CASSIFSGPSTDTQYF. CDR3 DNA: TGTGCCAGCAGCATTTTTAGCGGTCCTAGCACAGATACGCAGTATTTT.

V and J are TRBV28 and TRBJ2-7; 9 bases map to TRBD1. The CDR3 loop spans 14 amino acids. V shed 5 bases, J shed 2 bases, and the junction held 4 bases outside the gene matches. Germline values: CDR1 MDHEN, CDR2 SYDVKM. CDR3 nucleotides: TGTGCCAGCAGTCTCGGGACAGGGACCTACGAGCAGTACTTC. Protein product: CASSLGTGTYEQYF. The full variable domain, rest sourced from reference TRBV28 and TRBJ2-7, is DVKVTQSSRYLVKRTGEKVFLECVQDMDHENMFWYRQDPGLGLRLIYFSYDVKMKEKGDIPEGYSVSREKKERFSLILESASTNQTSMYLCASSLGTGTYEQYFGPGTRLTVT.

The chain links TRBV18 to TRBJ2-5; 12 bases are a match to TRBD2. The V and J ends lost 4 bases and 1 base, in that order; junction bases with no gene match: 4. The CDR3 sequence is 16 residues long. Germline V gene data show CDR1 as KGHSH and CDR2 as LQKENI. This CDR3 reads CASSRASGRAQETQYF. DNA for the CDR3: TGTGCCAGCTCACGTGCTAGCGGGAGGGCCCAAGAGACCCAGTACTTC.

The DNA for the CDR3 is TGCGCCAGCAGCCAATACAGGGGGAACTACGAGCAGTACTTC. Its translation is CASSQYRGNYEQYF. The chain links TRBV4-1 to TRBJ2-7; 8 bases line up with TRBD1. There are 14 residues in the CDR3. Per the germline V gene, CDR1 is MGHRA and CDR2 is YSYEKL. The V and J ends lost 2 bases and 3 bases, in that order; junction bases with no gene match: 3.

This chain links TRBV27 with TRBJ2-7; weak D call: TRBD2 (5 bases). CDR3 length: 13 amino acids. V was clipped by 3 bases and J by 2 bases, with 8 bases between them. Germline CDR1 is MNHEY and CDR2 is SMNVEV (reference sequence). Here the CDR3 DNA reads TGTGCCAGCAGTTTGGACGGGACCTACGAGCAGTACTTC. This codes for CASSLDGTYEQYF.

CDR3 sequence (DNA): TGTGCCAGCAGTCTACAGGGAAACACTGAAGCTTTCTTT. Protein: CASSLQGNTEAFF. This chain uses TRBV6-5 with TRBJ1-1, with D maybe TRBD1 (6 bases). CDR1 and CDR2 (germline): MNHEY, SVGAGI. Trimming took off 5 bases at V and 2 bases at J, with 9 bases between the two ends. The CDR3 sequence is 13 residues long.

The chain couples TRBV30 to TRBJ2-1; D might be TRBD2 (7 bases). V was trimmed by 3 bases and J by 5 bases, leaving 17 bases between them. Germline V gene sequence: CDR1 GTSNPN, CDR2 SVGIG (reference sequence). This CDR3 is 15 amino acids long. The CDR3 reads CAWSGGPVSNNEQFF. The CDR3, as DNA: TGTGCCTGGAGCGGGGGGCCTGTCTCGAACAATGAGCAGTTCTTC.

V gene TRBV6-1 combines with J gene TRBJ1-5; D gene unclear. Germline CDR1 reads MNHNS; CDR2 reads SASEGT. V was clipped by 4 bases and J by 7 bases, with 20 bases between them. CDR3 length: 16 amino acids. This CDR3 reads CASSAPVGGNAQPQHF. The CDR3 region has the DNA TGTGCCAGCAGTGCCCCGGTCGGAGGAAATGCGCAGCCCCAGCATTTT.

The V and J genes are TRBV10-1 and TRBJ2-7; D perhaps matches TRBD1 (6 bases). V dropped 8 bases and J dropped 2 bases, with 13 bases sitting between them. Germline values: CDR1 WNHNN, CDR2 SYGVQD (reference sequence). The CDR3 length is 13 residues. The CDR3 spells CASQGHRTYEQYF. The DNA of the CDR3 is TGCGCCAGCCAGGGGCACAGGACCTACGAGCAGTACTTC.